These T cell receptor beta chains were read from a single sample in a study of blood T cells in healthy people across ages. Using its own MiXCR run on the 5' RACE reads, TCRdb lists one record per CDR3 protein. The sample has about 800,000 distinct CDR3 sequences; roughly 50% are singletons. The sample taken for sequencing was blood. Receptors were obtained from a man aged 25-45 years in good health. Both conserved end residues are part of each CDR3.

v_gene	j_gene	CDR3aa
TRBV4-3	TRBJ2-7	CASSQTGLHEQYF
TRBV3-1	TRBJ1-5	CASAPRQGSNQPQHF
TRBV7-9	TRBJ2-5	CASSPAGLAGDIVETQYF
TRBV9	TRBJ2-1	CASRMSGGAIDEQFF
TRBV3-1	.	CASSQGVSLYEQYF
TRBV5-1	TRBJ1-2	CASSPSGQGNGYTF
TRBV29-1	TRBJ2-3	CSVEDSGTSGYTDTQYF
TRBV7-2	TRBJ1-6	CASSLTGEIGSPLHF
TRBV19	.	CASNVAGTGVYEQYF
TRBV20-1	TRBJ2-3	CSARTSGTDTRYF
TRBV6-1	TRBJ2-7	CASSNELNSYEQYF
TRBV6-2/TRBV6-3	TRBJ2-7	CASTDSSYEQYF
TRBV20-1	TRBJ1-2	CSAKEGTAFGYTF
TRBV28	TRBJ2-3	CASRGTGGGPDTQYF
TRBV3-1	TRBJ2-4	CASSHLRGFIGKNIQYF
TRBV5-5	TRBJ2-6	CASSLEPGNSGANVLTF
TRBV7-2	TRBJ1-3	CASSSLASTGNTIYF
TRBV20-1	TRBJ1-2	CSAKSRTGLPYGYTF
TRBV6-1	TRBJ1-4	CASSDRVGNEKLFF
TRBV12-3/TRBV12-4	TRBJ2-1	CASSSHAGVGSNEQFF
TRBV29-1	TRBJ1-2	CSARVVRGGYTF
TRBV2	.	CASRTGTVGEQYF
TRBV7-3	TRBJ2-1	CASSSSGTIYNEQFF
TRBV7-2	TRBJ1-2	CASSLWVNGYTF
TRBV7-9	TRBJ2-1	CASSGYYRTNRYNEQFF
TRBV2	TRBJ1-2	CASMPEGPYGYTF
TRBV7-2	TRBJ2-1	CASSSSGTGDNSMPYNEQFF
TRBV12-3/TRBV12-4	TRBJ2-1	CASSQRLAGEYNEQFF
TRBV7-2	TRBJ1-1	CASSFGTAQAFF
TRBV28	TRBJ2-7	CASSSQVLNEQYF
TRBV7-9	TRBJ1-6	CASSSTTDSPLHF
TRBV20-1	TRBJ1-2	CSARPGYYGYTF
TRBV21-1	TRBJ1-2	CASRARVGGYTF
TRBV20-1	.	CSLQGQGIETQYF
TRBV6-5	TRBJ2-7	CASSYSIGARYYEQYF
TRBV18	TRBJ2-5	CASSPLASGYQETQYF
TRBV7-8	TRBJ2-7	CASSLESQGSLQYF
TRBV12-3/TRBV12-4	TRBJ2-5	CASTLGGRLETQYF
TRBV20-1	TRBJ1-2	CSARGGNYGYTF
TRBV29-1	TRBJ2-7	CSVGTVRGVNEQYF
TRBV5-1	TRBJ2-1	CASSFSPRGGTNEQFF
TRBV29-1	TRBJ2-1	CSVVEGQGNNEQFF
TRBV7-2	TRBJ2-7	CASTHNGGQGVEQYF
TRBV28	TRBJ1-1	CASIPGGRTEAFF